The T cell receptor beta chain under discussion was sequenced for a study of regulatory T cells in long-lasting Graves disease. Construction of the TCR beta libraries employed iRepertoire HTBI primers in conjunction with Arm-PCR of CDR3 regions. TCRdb re-called the multiplex PCR reads through MiXCR, storing one row per CDR3 protein. The sample shows about 350,000 distinct CDR3 sequences, 15% to 20% of them seen only once. Stated time point: newly diagnosed GD, antithyroid drugs for less than 3 months. PBMC-derived RNA was used for the TCR library. The table lists this clonotype with a few counts. These data were likewise used in another study, on T cells in Graves' hyperthyroidism and ophthalmopathy. This second report adds: HTBI primers were used for first-round RT-PCR of the TCR CDR3. Also found in blood were most expanded thyroid clonotypes above 0.001.

Specimen: peripheral blood mononuclear cells (PBMCs), collected at new diagnosis, from a patient treated with antithyroid drugs. This clonotype was sampled from a woman under 30 with Graves disease.

CDR3 in amino acids: CSARAVDTQYF. The CDR3 nucleotides read TGCAGTGCTAGAGCGGTTGATACGCAGTATTTT. The chain carries TRBV20-1 and TRBJ2-3; no clear D. Trimming took 1 base from V and 6 from J, leaving 5 bases between them. The CDR3 contains 11 residues. CDR1 and CDR2 (germline): DFQATT, SNEGSKA (reference sequence).